This T cell receptor beta chain was identified during a study of T cell responses to AZD1222 COVID-19 vaccine. Findings of the study overall: Donor demographics were predominantly white British with a female majority; clonal diversity may be underestimated. With dominance at 160-218 and 743-854, vaccine-associated CD4 TCRs spanned spike. Epitopes outside B.1.351 and B.1.1.7 mutated regions reportedly drew nearly half of spike TCRs. Sampled repertoires all dated from after the peak T cell response.

Notes on this clone: Its antigen is not known.

CDR3 size: 15 residues. Germline V gives CDR1 SGHTA, CDR2 FQGTGA. V was pared by 8 bases and J by 2 bases, with 17 bases between. Assay used: immunoSEQ multiplex PCR; TCRdb lists only in-frame clones, some missing. The data hold roughly 180,000 clones, with about 90% observed a single time. Specimen: peripheral blood, collected on day 0 of AZD1222 vaccination. This receptor was obtained from an adult in good health. This chain links TRBV7-3 with TRBJ2-3, with D maybe TRBD1 (5 bases). The CDR3 loop is CASDLGQGSTDTQYF. For the CDR3, the DNA is TGTGCCAGCGATCTTGGGCAGGGATCCACAGATACGCAGTATTTT.